These 4 T cell receptor beta chains originate from one sample sequenced in a study of shared clonotypes between healthy human individuals. CD45RO negativity and positive selection for CCR7 defined naive CD8 cells, a population that excluded terminally differentiated effector memory CD45RA+ cells. Some clones are missing from TCRdb's copy, which holds only in-frame ones; the method was immunoSEQ multiplex PCR. Among about 2.1 million clones listed, about 93% were seen once. What was sequenced was naive CD8+ T cells from PBMCs. These receptors were taken from a young man in good health. Some clones in this sample may be carry-over from other donors' samples.

This rearrangement joins TRBV5-1 to TRBJ2-7; 15 nucleotides align to TRBD2. Trimming at V came to 4 bases and at J to 3 bases, leaving 5 bases not matched to a gene. Germline lookup yields CDR1 SGHRS and CDR2 YFSETQ. The CDR3 runs 16 residues. DNA of the CDR3: TGCGCCAGCAGCATTGGACTAGCGGGAGGGATCTACGAGCAGTACTTC. This gives the protein CASSIGLAGGIYEQYF.

This clone has only one observation. The chain links TRBV29-1 to TRBJ2-5, with 7 bases fitting TRBD2. From germline, CDR1 is SQVTM and CDR2 ANQGSEA. J was trimmed by 2 bases and V by 5 bases; bases with no gene match: 11. CDR3 length: 15 amino acids. The CDR3 here is CSVIGGSTLQETQYF. The CDR3, as DNA: TGCAGCGTTATCGGGGGGTCGACACTACAAGAGACCCAGTACTTC.

This chain links TRBV28 with TRBJ1-2; D is perhaps TRBD1 (5 bases). CDR3 length: 13 residues. Germline V gene data show CDR1 as MDHEN and CDR2 as SYDVKM. V lost 5 bases to trimming and J lost 7 bases, with 14 bases between them. The DNA of the CDR3 is TGTGCCAGCAGTCCCTACTCGGGACTTGGCTACACCTTC. This translates into CASSPYSGLGYTF.

About this clone itself: Other DNA sequences in this sample translate to the same CDR3. CDR3 residues: CASSQIAGGPGEQYF. The CDR3 nucleotides are TGCGCCAGCAGCCAAATAGCGGGAGGGCCGGGCGAGCAGTACTTC. This chain joins TRBV4-1 and TRBJ2-7; 11 positions agree with TRBD2. V lost 2 bases, J lost 6 bases, and 6 bases stayed unmatched. The CDR3 sequence is 15 residues long. CDR1 is MGHRA and CDR2 is YSYEKL in the germline V gene.